This T cell receptor (beta chain) was documented in a study of blood T cell repertoires in COVID-19. Turning to the study itself: The analysed material was cDNA or gDNA that came from T cells, B-cell-depleted T cells, or PBMCs.

Source study methods: Estimation of nucleated cell counts relied on the amplification of reference gene primers. Generated by immunoSEQ multiplex PCR, the TCRdb table keeps only in-frame clones and is missing some. V and J calls and clone size come straight from that table; D and trimming were deduced from the DNA. The table lists over 200,000 clones, roughly 86% of them singletons. Germline V gene data show CDR1 as MNHEY and CDR2 as SMNVEV (reference sequence). The CDR3 length is 15 residues. J gave up 4 bases and V 3 bases, and 7 bases lay outside the gene matches. Those who participated ranged in age from roughly 18 to 89 years and resided in about two dozen US areas. Participants' own reports of clinical history determined their cohort assignment.

This sequence was found in a man between 18 and 29 years old with acute COVID-19. The specimen was PBMCs or T cells enriched from blood (not recorded which). The chain is built from TRBV27 and TRBJ1-2, with 8 nucleotides matching TRBD1. Here the CDR3 reads CASSFGQGVFYGYTF. CDR3 nucleotides: TGTGCCAGCAGTTTCGGACAGGGCGTATTCTATGGCTACACCTTC.